One and the same sample provided the 19 T cell receptor beta chains below, sequenced in a study of neurological immune-mediated disorders. TCRdb recomputed calls from the 5' RACE reads with MiXCR, one row per CDR3 protein. Of 25,000 to 35,000 distinct CDR3 sequences in the sample, over 12% are singletons; the top ten hold 27%. The material sequenced was PBMCs. The receptors were sampled from a man between 65 and 85 years old in good health.

This clonotype was observed at least ten times. This chain connects TRBV9 to TRBJ1-4; TRBD1 matches at 8 bases. Germline CDR1 is SGDLS and CDR2 is YYNGEE. V lost 4 bases, J lost 7 bases, and 9 bases stayed unmatched. The CDR3 length is 15 residues. CDR3 residues: CASSPHRGAGEKLFF. The DNA of the CDR3 is TGTGCCAGCAGCCCGCACAGGGGGGCTGGTGAAAAACTGTTTTTT.

There are many counts of this clonotype. The chain links TRBV15 to TRBJ2-7; D uncertain. Germline V CDR1 and CDR2: LNHNV, YYDKDF (reference sequence). V lost 0 bases and J 0 bases, leaving 9 bases between the germline ends. The CDR3 is made up of 15 amino acids. The CDR3 nucleotides read TGTGCCACCAGCAGAGAAGGTGGCACCTCCTACGAGCAGTACTTC. Encoded protein: CATSREGGTSYEQYF. The variable domain in full, completed from reference TRBV15 and TRBJ2-7, reads DAMVIQNPRYQVTQFGKPVTLSCSQTLNHNVMYWYQQKSSQAPKLLFHYYDKDFNNEADTPDNFQSRRPNTSFCFLDIRSPGLGDTAMYLCATSREGGTSYEQYFGPGTRLTVT.

In its sample, this clonotype was seen many times. This chain connects TRBV20-1 to TRBJ1-2; D gene uncertain. Germline V gene sequence: CDR1 DFQATT, CDR2 SNEGSKA (reference sequence). The CDR3 has 15 amino acids. With 0 bases removed from V and 4 bases from J, the gap between germline ends came to 15 bases. The CDR3 coding sequence is TGCAGTGCTAGAGATAGGGAGACGGCCGTCTATGGCTACACCTTC. Protein product: CSARDRETAVYGYTF.

The sample holds many counts of this clonotype. V and J are TRBV24-1 and TRBJ2-1; possible D gene TRBD1, 6 bases. Germline loops: CDR1 KGHDR, CDR2 SFDVKD. Trimming removed 1 base from V and 4 bases from J, with 25 bases in between. This CDR3 has 20 residues. The CDR3 here is CATSDFTGSPLSFPYNEQFF. CDR3 bases: TGTGCCACCAGTGATTTTACAGGGAGTCCCTTAAGCTTCCCGTACAATGAGCAGTTCTTC.

This chain joins TRBV7-9 and TRBJ1-2, with TRBD1 matching 9 bases. CDR3 length equals 16 residues. Unmatched junction bases numbered 8, after V lost 1 base and J lost 5 bases. The germline V gene has CDR1 SEHNR and CDR2 FQNEAQ (reference sequence). CDR3 loop: CASSLGGQGEKYGYTF. CDR3 nucleotides: TGTGCCAGCAGCTTAGGGGGACAGGGAGAGAAATATGGCTACACCTTC. The whole variable domain, remainder taken from reference TRBV7-9 and TRBJ1-2, is DTGVSQNPRHKITKRGQNVTFRCDPISEHNRLYWYRQTLGQGPEFLTYFQNEAQLEKSRLLSDRFSAERPKGSFSTLEIQRTEQGDSAMYLCASSLGGQGEKYGYTFGSGTRLTVV.

The V and J genes are TRBV7-2 and TRBJ1-3, with D hard to call. The length of the CDR3 is 12 residues. Trimming removed 5 bases from V and 4 bases from J, with 6 bases in between. Germline loops: CDR1 SGHTA, CDR2 FQGNSA. The CDR3 nucleotides read TGTGCCAGCAGCGTGGGGGGAAACACCATATATTTT. It specifies CASSVGGNTIYF.

This clonotype was seen repeatedly, ten times or more. The chain recombines TRBV25-1 with TRBJ1-1; D not resolved. V was cut by 2 bases and J by 1 base, with 11 bases left in between. Germline CDR1 reads MGHDK; CDR2 reads SYGVNS. The CDR3 loop spans 15 amino acids. The CDR3 nucleotides are TGTGCCAGCAGTGAAACCCCCAGTTCGAACACTGAAGCTTTCTTT. Protein product: CASSETPSSNTEAFF.

This clonotype was recorded at least ten times. The V gene is TRBV14, the J gene TRBJ1-3; D unresolved. Looked up from germline, CDR1 is SGHDN and CDR2 is FVKESK. The V and J ends lost 3 bases and 3 bases respectively, with 9 bases between them. The CDR3 is made up of 14 amino acids. The CDR3 region is CASSQRYIGNTIYF. Written as DNA, the CDR3 is TGTGCCAGCAGCCAGCGATATATTGGAAACACCATATATTTT.

This clonotype was detected many times. This sequence joins TRBV6-6 and TRBJ1-5, with D maybe TRBD1 (5 bases). The germline CDR1 and CDR2 sequences are MNHNY and SVGAGI (reference sequence). V dropped 0 bases and J dropped 4 bases, with 10 bases sitting between them. This CDR3 spans 15 amino acids. The CDR3 DNA follows: TGTGCCAGCAGTTACTCGACGGGGGGTAATCAGCCCCAGCATTTT. Amino acid sequence: CASSYSTGGNQPQHF.

This clonotype occurred many times. The chain has TRBV11-2 and TRBJ2-7, with no clear D. The CDR3 is made up of 12 amino acids. Between the trimmed V and J ends, which lost 0 bases and 8 bases, there was a span of 8 bases. The germline V gene has CDR1 SGHAT and CDR2 FQNNGV. The CDR3 region has the DNA TGTGCCAGCAGCTTAGACGGAATTCAGCAGTACTTC. This encodes CASSLDGIQQYF.

The genes are TRBV7-2 and TRBJ2-2, with TRBD1 as a possible D gene (6 bases). The CDR3 has 19 residues. Germline CDR1 SGHTA, CDR2 FQGNSA. Trimming cost V 3 bases and J 4 bases, with 24 bases left between them. CDR3 protein: CASSLPNYPVTGTTGELFF. As DNA, the CDR3 is TGTGCCAGCAGCTTGCCGAATTACCCGGTCACAGGGACCACCGGGGAGCTGTTTTTT.

This clonotype was seen repeatedly, ten times or more. The rearrangement joins TRBV6-5 to TRBJ1-2; D possibly corresponds to TRBD1 (5 bases). V lost 5 bases to trimming and J lost 2 bases, with 9 bases between them. This CDR3 has 13 residues. Looked up from germline, CDR1 is MNHEY and CDR2 is SVGAGI. As DNA, the CDR3 is TGTGCCAGCAGTGACCCAGGGAACTATGGCTACACCTTC. This encodes CASSDPGNYGYTF.

This clonotype was counted many times. The chain couples TRBV6-5 to TRBJ1-1; the D is unclear. The V and J ends lost 0 bases and 1 base respectively, with 9 bases between them. CDR1 and CDR2 from the germline V gene are MNHEY and SVGAGI. The CDR3 is 15 residues long. The CDR3 here is CASSYSSSANTEAFF. For the CDR3, the DNA is TGTGCCAGCAGTTACTCGTCCTCGGCGAACACTGAAGCTTTCTTT.

This clonotype showed up many times. This chain links TRBV4-3 with TRBJ2-7, with 9 bases identical to TRBD2. With 0 bases clipped from V and 3 bases from J, the junction kept 3 bases outside the gene matches. This CDR3 has 15 amino acids. Germline CDR1 is LGHNA and CDR2 is YSLEER. The CDR3 sequence is CASSQEVTSGYEQYF. The CDR3, as DNA: TGCGCCAGCAGCCAAGAGGTGACTAGCGGCTACGAGCAGTACTTC.

Many counts were recorded for this clonotype. The genes are TRBV24-1 and TRBJ2-1; TRBD2 aligns across 13 bases. Trimming took 3 bases from V and 3 from J; bases not matched to a gene: 4. Germline-derived CDR1 and CDR2 are KGHDR and SFDVKD. The CDR3 runs to 17 residues. The DNA for the CDR3 is TGTGCCACCAGTGATATCGGGACTAGCGGGGTCTACAATGAGCAGTTCTTC. Its translation: CATSDIGTSGVYNEQFF.

This clonotype was detected many times. This chain connects TRBV7-2 to TRBJ1-2, with D maybe TRBD1 (5 bases). V shed 0 bases and J shed 8 bases, with 16 bases lying between them. Germline V gene sequence: CDR1 SGHTA, CDR2 FQGNSA. The CDR3 contains 15 residues. CDR3 in DNA: TGTGCCAGCAGCTTAGCGGAGGGGACGAGTGGGGGCTACACCTTC. Protein: CASSLAEGTSGGYTF.

This clonotype was recorded many times. The chain uses TRBV20-1 and TRBJ2-5; 8 nucleotides line up with TRBD2. Germline CDR1 reads DFQATT; CDR2 reads SNEGSKA (reference sequence). This CDR3 comprises 15 residues. Unmatched junction bases numbered 7, after V lost 0 bases and J lost 4 bases. DNA of the CDR3: TGCAGTGCTAGAGATCACGCGGGGGGCGGAGAGACCCAGTACTTC. It encodes CSARDHAGGGETQYF.

The sample holds many counts of this clonotype. The chain is built from TRBV27 and TRBJ1-5, with unresolved D. CDR3 size: 20 residues. Germline CDR1 and CDR2: MNHEY and SMNVEV (reference sequence). With 5 bases removed from V and 0 bases from J, the gap between germline ends came to 26 bases. The CDR3 DNA follows: TGTGCCAGCAGTCTTGGTCGTAGGAAAATTAACCTTTATAGCAATCAGCCCCAGCATTTT. Translation gives CASSLGRRKINLYSNQPQHF.

The sample holds many counts of this clonotype. The genes are TRBV7-2 and TRBJ2-3; D might be TRBD1 or TRBD2, each matching 6 bases. The CDR3 is 18 residues long. Germline V lookup: CDR1 SGHTA, CDR2 FQGNSA. With 4 bases removed from V and 0 bases from J, the gap between germline ends came to 20 bases. The CDR3 loop reads CASSSRWGAGMSTDTQYF. The CDR3 DNA reads TGTGCCAGCAGCTCCCGATGGGGGGCTGGGATGAGCACAGATACGCAGTATTTT.